This T cell receptor beta chain was observed in a study of T-cell memory formation after mild COVID-19. Study findings and constraints: There was a balanced CD4/CD8 profile in clones contracting day 15 to 85, and later expanders leaned CD4+. Some clones that responded turned up in pre-infection memory, which suggests that cross-reactive memory joined in. Mostly located in CM and EM were contracting CD4+ clones, with contracting CD8+ clones located in EMRA. The SARS-CoV-2 specificity of second-wave clones reaching peak at day 37 remained unverified.

Notes on this clonotype: Its antigen is still unknown.

The V gene's germline CDR1 is MNHEY and CDR2 SVGEGT. The V and J ends lost 6 bases and 4 bases respectively, with 10 bases between them. The CDR3 consists of 13 residues. Each CDR3 protein gets one entry after TCRdb re-called the 5' RACE reads with MiXCR. The profile covers about 560,000 distinct CDR3 sequences, with under 20% appearing a single time and around 13% taken by the ten largest. The TCR sequence derives from an adult woman who had mild COVID-19 (a few samples of this study predate the infection). Cell type and time point are not known. The chain recombines TRBV6-2 or TRBV6-3 with TRBJ1-5, with D hard to call. Sequencing was performed on PBMCs or a T cell subset sorted from them (not recorded which). CDR3 nucleotides: TGTGCCAGCAGATCGGTTAGTAATCAGCCCCAGCATTTT. It encodes CASRSVSNQPQHF.